The 19 T cell receptor beta chains given below trace back to one sample, sequenced in a study of T cell responses to AZD1222 COVID-19 vaccine. The table came from immunoSEQ multiplex PCR; TCRdb's copy has only in-frame clones and leaves some out. Altogether around 100,000 clones are present, about 92% being singletons, with the ten largest covering 0.95% to 1.5%. Source: peripheral blood, taken on day 0 of AZD1222 vaccination. These receptors all stem from an adult in good health.

This clone showed up just once. The CDR3 DNA reads TGTGCCAGCAGTTTACTCGGACAGGTCTCATCTTATAATTCACCCCTCCACTTT. Its translation: CASSLLGQVSSYNSPLHF. The chain links TRBV27 to TRBJ1-6; 7 bases align to TRBD1. The V segment lost 2 bases and the J segment 4 bases; nucleotides outside the gene matches: 11. Per the germline V gene, CDR1 is MNHEY and CDR2 is SMNVEV (reference sequence). The CDR3 runs 18 residues.

The chain carries TRBV6-5 and TRBJ2-5; D is possibly TRBD2 (5 bases). The CDR3 spans 14 residues. CDR1 MNHEY and CDR2 SVGAGI come from the germline V gene. V was pared by 5 bases and J by 5 bases, with 15 bases between. CDR3 DNA sequence: TGTGCCAGCAGTAGTTACAACAGAGGGGAGACCCAGTACTTC. Protein: CASSSYNRGETQYF.

This clone was seen just once. The rearrangement uses TRBV7-2 and TRBJ2-6; D is possibly TRBD1 (6 bases). This CDR3 has 17 residues. The V gene's germline CDR1 is SGHTA and CDR2 FQGNSA. V gave up 5 bases and J gave up 0 bases, with 14 bases separating them. The CDR3 reads CASSPRTVGSGANVLTF. CDR3 bases: TGTGCCAGCAGCCCCCGGACAGTGGGCTCTGGGGCCAACGTCCTGACTTTC.

The J gene is TRBJ2-5, the V gene TRBV12-3 or TRBV12-4, with D possibly matching TRBD1 (6 bases). Trimming took off 7 bases at V and 1 base at J, with 7 bases between the two ends. The CDR3 totals 12 residues. This chain's CDR3 is CASKGVQETQYF. The CDR3 region has the DNA TGTGCCAGCAAGGGGGTCCAAGAGACCCAGTACTTC.

The table lists this clone with a count of one. V and J are TRBV7-8 and TRBJ1-2; the match to TRBD1 covers 10 bases. With V trimmed by 5 bases and J by 3 bases, 6 bases remained unmatched. The CDR3 runs to 15 residues. In germline, CDR1 is SGHVS, CDR2 FQNEAQ. As DNA, the CDR3 is TGTGCCAGCAGCCCGACGGGACAGGGGTACTATGGCTACACCTTC. Residues: CASSPTGQGYYGYTF.

This sequence joins TRBV5-6 and TRBJ1-2; D not resolved. Germline-derived CDR1 and CDR2 are SGHDT and YYEEEE. V lost 5 bases and J 0 bases, leaving 14 bases between the germline ends. This CDR3 has 15 residues. CDR3 in DNA: TGTGCCAGCAGACCATTGGACCGTCCTAACTATGGCTACACCTTC. This gives the protein CASRPLDRPNYGYTF.

V gene TRBV6-2 or TRBV6-3 combines with J gene TRBJ2-2; 9 positions match TRBD2. With 2 bases clipped from V and 2 bases from J, the junction kept 0 bases outside the gene matches. The CDR3 extends over 15 amino acids. Germline-derived CDR1 and CDR2 are MNHEY and SVGEGT. This chain's CDR3 is CASSYLAGNTGELFF. The CDR3 DNA follows: TGTGCCAGCAGTTACCTAGCGGGAAACACCGGGGAGCTGTTTTTT.

In its sample, this clone was seen a few times. The V call is TRBV4-2, the J call TRBJ2-7, with 8 bases that match TRBD2. In germline, CDR1 is LGHNA, CDR2 YNFKEQ. The CDR3 length is 15 residues. V dropped 0 bases and J dropped 4; count of bases not matched to a gene: 5. Here the CDR3 reads CASSQDPLADYEQYF. CDR3 DNA sequence: TGTGCCAGCAGCCAAGATCCACTAGCGGATTACGAGCAGTACTTC.

The J gene is TRBJ2-1, the V gene TRBV7-9; D is possibly TRBD2 (6 bases). This CDR3 is 13 amino acids long. The V and J ends lost 5 bases and 6 bases respectively, with 11 bases between them. The germline gives CDR1 SEHNR, CDR2 FQNEAQ (reference sequence). This CDR3 is CASSMGLANEQFF. The CDR3 coding sequence is TGTGCCAGCAGCATGGGACTTGCCAATGAGCAGTTCTTC.

The chain links TRBV5-1 to TRBJ1-2, with TRBD1 matching over 12 bases. The V segment lost 0 bases and the J segment 8 bases; nucleotides outside the gene matches: 5. The CDR3 loop spans 15 amino acids. Germline lookup yields CDR1 SGHRS and CDR2 YFSETQ. In DNA form, the CDR3 reads TGCGCCAGCAGCTTGGAGGGACAGGGGGCCGGCGGCTACACCTTC. It yields the protein CASSLEGQGAGGYTF.

V is TRBV2 and J is TRBJ2-1; 9 bases are shared with TRBD2. This CDR3 has 15 amino acids. Germline loops: CDR1 SNHLY, CDR2 FYNNEI. Trimming cost V 2 bases and J 7 bases; bases outside gene matches: 6. Here the CDR3 DNA reads TGTGCCAGCAGTGAATCGCTAGCGGGGAGAAATGAGCAGTTCTTC. Translation gives CASSESLAGRNEQFF.

The chain joins TRBV5-1 to TRBJ1-6; a possible D gene is TRBD1 (6 bases). CDR1 is SGHRS, CDR2 YFSETQ, per germline. The germline V and J ends were trimmed by 4 bases and 6 bases, with 11 bases remaining between them. The CDR3 loop spans 14 amino acids. The CDR3: CASSRDRSNSPLHF. The CDR3 nucleotides read TGCGCCAGCAGCCGAGACAGGAGTAATTCACCCCTCCACTTT.

This chain links TRBV7-2 with TRBJ1-1; no clear D gene. This CDR3 region has 14 residues. Germline CDR1 reads SGHTA; CDR2 reads FQGNSA. The germline V and J ends were trimmed by 5 bases and 5 bases, with 15 bases remaining between them. CDR3 sequence reads: CASSLFRTGTEAFF. The CDR3 region has the DNA TGTGCCAGCAGCCTTTTCCGGACCGGGACTGAAGCTTTCTTT.

J is TRBJ1-2 and V is TRBV2; TRBD1 is a possible D gene (5 bases). The CDR3 has 15 amino acids. V was pared by 2 bases and J by 4 bases, with 14 bases between. Germline V lookup: CDR1 SNHLY, CDR2 FYNNEI. The CDR3 protein is CASSEHGQGGYGYTF. The DNA for the CDR3 is TGTGCCAGCAGTGAACATGGTCAGGGCGGCTATGGCTACACCTTC.

This sequence joins TRBV30 and TRBJ1-3; weak D call: TRBD1 (6 bases). CDR3 length: 13 residues. The V gene's germline CDR1 is GTSNPN and CDR2 SVGIG (reference sequence). V shed 3 bases and J shed 6 bases, with 12 bases lying between them. The CDR3 loop reads CAWRNRAVNTIYF. Here the CDR3 DNA reads TGTGCCTGGAGGAACAGGGCTGTAAACACCATATATTTT.

This sequence joins TRBV6-6 and TRBJ2-7, with 8 bases lining up with TRBD1. With V trimmed by 5 bases and J by 2 bases, 11 bases remained unmatched. Per germline, CDR1 MNHNY and CDR2 SVGAGI (reference sequence). The CDR3 consists of 16 residues. CDR3 loop: CASSPYRGASPYEQYF. CDR3 coding DNA: TGTGCCAGCAGTCCATACAGGGGGGCCTCGCCCTACGAGCAGTACTTC.

The rearrangement joins TRBV9 to TRBJ1-2; 11 bases agree with TRBD1. The germline gives CDR1 SGDLS, CDR2 YYNGEE. The J segment lost 3 bases and the V segment lost 4 bases, leaving 8 bases of the junction unmatched. The CDR3 runs 16 residues. DNA of the CDR3: TGTGCCAGCAGCTCGGGACAGGGGGTTGCTGACTATGGCTACACCTTC. Protein: CASSSGQGVADYGYTF.

The chain recombines TRBV4-3 with TRBJ2-3, with a tentative D call TRBD2 (5 bases). V gave up 1 base and J gave up 0 bases, with 11 bases separating them. The CDR3 length is 16 residues. The germline CDR1 and CDR2 sequences are LGHNA and YSLEER. The CDR3, as DNA: TGCGCCAGCAGCCAAGGAGTTCGGGGAAGCACAGATACGCAGTATTTT. It encodes CASSQGVRGSTDTQYF.

The chain is built from TRBV21-1 and TRBJ2-7; the DNA was not used to check the table's D call, TRBD2. TRBV21-1 is listed as a pseudogene. The CDR3 sequence is 15 residues long. Written as DNA, the CDR3 is TGTGCCAGCAGCAAAAATCTAGCGGGAGGGCCTTGCCGCTGTTTC. This sequence encodes CASSKNLAGGPCRCF.